The entry below describes one TCR beta chain. These data are taken from a study of blood T cell repertoires in COVID-19. The length of the CDR3 is 13 residues. The V and J ends lost 3 bases and 3 bases respectively, with 8 bases between them. Germline V CDR1 and CDR2: LGHDT, YNNKEL (reference sequence). Repertoires were generated with immunoSEQ multiplex PCR, while TCRdb's copy carries only in-frame clones and drops some. The table records roughly 330,000 clones, around 80% of them present only once. The rearrangement joins TRBV3-1 (or the pseudogene TRBV3-2) to TRBJ1-1, with a tentative D call TRBD1 (5 bases). The clonotype comes from a woman aged 50 to 65 with acute or convalescent COVID-19. The sample comprised peripheral blood. CDR3 DNA: TGTGCCAGCAGCCACTTGACAGACACTGAAGCTTTCTTT. It codes for CASSHLTDTEAFF.